The table lists the clone carrying this T cell receptor beta chain with a count of one. Antigen unknown. These data belong to a study of T cell responses to AZD1222 COVID-19 vaccine. Findings and caveats of the study: Clonal diversity was possibly underestimated; the donors were predominantly white British and more often female.

TCRdb's copy holds only in-frame clones and misses some; the assay was immunoSEQ multiplex PCR. The table lists more than 75,000 clones, roughly nine tenths of them singletons. J gave up 3 bases and V 5 bases, and 4 bases lay outside the gene matches. The CDR3 contains 13 residues. Germline V gene sequence: CDR1 LNHDA, CDR2 SQIVND (reference sequence). This material consisted of peripheral blood, taken on day 0 of AZD1222 vaccination. This receptor was obtained from an adult in good health. The chain joins TRBV19 to TRBJ2-7; 7 positions agree with TRBD1. CDR3 sequence reads: CASSPGTVYEQYF. The CDR3 DNA sequence: TGTGCCAGTAGTCCCGGGACAGTCTACGAGCAGTACTTC.